This T cell receptor beta chain was captured by sequencing in a study of T cells in Graves' hyperthyroidism and ophthalmopathy. This CDR3 comprises 12 residues. Trimming shortened V by 4 bases and J by 9 bases, and 10 bases separated the two germline ends. Germline values: CDR1 SNHLY, CDR2 FYNNEI. RNA transcripts yielded amplified TCR beta CDR3 regions. TCR CDR3 regions were first amplified by RT-PCR with HTBI primers. TCRdb ran MiXCR on the multiplex PCR reads and lists one entry per CDR3 protein. The sample lists 250,000 to 350,000 distinct CDR3 sequences, roughly 22% occurring once. Patients with uncontrolled infections, other autoimmune diseases, pregnancy or lactation were excluded. This clonotype was recorded at least ten times.

This chain uses TRBV2 with TRBJ2-1, with D possibly being TRBD1 or TRBD2 (5 bases each). What was sequenced was blood. The sequence came from a man younger than 40 with Graves' ophthalmopathy. The CDR3 region has the DNA TGTGCCAGCAGTGCATGGGGGACTGAGCAGTTCTTC. It specifies CASSAWGTEQFF.